This TCR beta chain was sequenced during a study of OX40 agonist ivuxolimab in advanced cancers. The V end was cut by 6 bases, the J end by 2 bases, with 13 bases between. Germline V gene data show CDR1 as SGHRS and CDR2 as YFSETQ. The CDR3 is 14 residues long. Points on this clone: Antigen unknown.

The study, taken as a whole, reports: Expanded clones were, on average, more numerous in CD8+ T cells than in CD4+.

The method was immunoSEQ multiplex PCR; TCRdb's version includes in-frame clones alone and lacks a portion of them. The sample yields about 98,000 clones, approximately 90% seen once. The rearrangement links TRBV5-1 to TRBJ2-3, with a weak D call TRBD2 (6 bases). The input for sequencing was CD4+ or CD8+ T cells sorted from blood, taken in a trial of the OX40 agonist ivuxolimab. The receptor comes from an adult with an advanced solid tumor such as melanoma, head and neck, liver or kidney cancer. The DNA for the CDR3 is TGCGCCAGCACCTTTGGGACTTCCACAGATACGCAGTATTTT. This codes for CASTFGTSTDTQYF. The whole variable domain, filled in from reference TRBV5-1 and TRBJ2-3, reads KAGVTQTPRYLIKTRGQQVTLSCSPISGHRSVSWYQQTPGQGLQFLFEYFSETQRNKGNFPGRFSGRQFSNSRSEMNVSTLELGDSALYLCASTFGTSTDTQYFGPGTRLTVL.